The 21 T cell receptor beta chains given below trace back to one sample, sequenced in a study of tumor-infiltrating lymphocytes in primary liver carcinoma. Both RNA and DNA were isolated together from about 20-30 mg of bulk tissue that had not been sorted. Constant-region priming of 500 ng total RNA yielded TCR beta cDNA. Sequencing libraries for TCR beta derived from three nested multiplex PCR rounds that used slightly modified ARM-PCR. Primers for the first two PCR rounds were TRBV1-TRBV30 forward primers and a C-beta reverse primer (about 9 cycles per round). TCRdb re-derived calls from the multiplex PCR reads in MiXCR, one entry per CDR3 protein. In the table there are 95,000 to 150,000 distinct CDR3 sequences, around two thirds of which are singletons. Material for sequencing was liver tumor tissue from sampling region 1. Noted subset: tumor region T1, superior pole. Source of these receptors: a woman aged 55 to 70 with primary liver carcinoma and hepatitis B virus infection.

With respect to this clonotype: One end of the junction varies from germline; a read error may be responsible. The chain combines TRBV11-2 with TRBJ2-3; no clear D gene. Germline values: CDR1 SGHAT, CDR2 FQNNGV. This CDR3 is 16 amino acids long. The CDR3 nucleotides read TGTGCCAACAGCCGAGTGGCTGGAACCTCGGGCGGTACGCAGTATTTT. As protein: CANSRVAGTSGGTQYF.

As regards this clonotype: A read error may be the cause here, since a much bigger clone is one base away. DNA of the CDR3: TGTGCCAACAGCTTGGGGTGGGGGCCGGGGACTGAAGCTTTCTTT. It yields the protein CANSLGWGPGTEAFF. V is TRBV5-6 and J is TRBJ1-1, with D possibly TRBD1 on 6 matching bases. The CDR3 is made up of 15 amino acids. The germline V gene encodes CDR1 SGHDT and CDR2 YYEEEE.

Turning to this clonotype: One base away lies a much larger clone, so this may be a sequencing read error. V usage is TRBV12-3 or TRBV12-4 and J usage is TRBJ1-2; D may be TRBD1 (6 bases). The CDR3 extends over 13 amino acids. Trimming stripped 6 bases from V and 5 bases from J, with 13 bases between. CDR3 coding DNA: TGTGCCAGCAGCACTGGGGGCGAGTATGGCTACACCTTC. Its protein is CASSTGGEYGYTF.

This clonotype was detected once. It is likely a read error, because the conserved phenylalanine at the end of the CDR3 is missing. The CDR3 DNA sequence: TGTGCCAGCAGTGAAGGGACAGCGCAAGGACTAGCGGGCCGGGTGCAGTACTTG. Translated: CASSEGTAQGLAGRVQYL. The chain is built from TRBV6-1 and TRBJ2-7, with 11 bases lining up with TRBD2. Germline V lookup: CDR1 MNHNS, CDR2 SASEGT. The V and J ends lost 1 base and 9 bases, in that order; junction bases with no gene match: 17. The CDR3 is 18 residues long.

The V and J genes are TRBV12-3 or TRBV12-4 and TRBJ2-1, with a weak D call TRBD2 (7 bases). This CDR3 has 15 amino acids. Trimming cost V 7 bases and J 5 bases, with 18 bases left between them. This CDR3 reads CASIHRRGANNEQFF. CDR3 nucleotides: TGTGCCAGCATTCACCGACGGGGGGCGAACAATGAGCAGTTCTTC.

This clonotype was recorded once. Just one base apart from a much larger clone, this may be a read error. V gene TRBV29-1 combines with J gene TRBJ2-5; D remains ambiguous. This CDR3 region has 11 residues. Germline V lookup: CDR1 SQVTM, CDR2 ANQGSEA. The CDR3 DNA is TGCGGCGCCCGGCCAGCAGAGACCCAGTACTTC. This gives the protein CGARPAETQYF.

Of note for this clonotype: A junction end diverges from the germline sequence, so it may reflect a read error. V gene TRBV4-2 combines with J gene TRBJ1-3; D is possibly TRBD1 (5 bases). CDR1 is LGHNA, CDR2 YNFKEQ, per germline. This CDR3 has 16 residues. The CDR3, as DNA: TGTGCCAACAGCCAAGTCCCCGGGGCAGGAGGAAACACCATATATTTT. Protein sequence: CANSQVPGAGGNTIYF.

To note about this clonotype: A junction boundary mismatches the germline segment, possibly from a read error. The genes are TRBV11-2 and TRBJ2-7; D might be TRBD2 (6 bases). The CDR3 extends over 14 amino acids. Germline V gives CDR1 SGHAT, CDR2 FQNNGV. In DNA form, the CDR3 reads TGTACCAGCAGCTTAGATATCGGGAGAAGCGAGCAGTACTTC. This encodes CTSSLDIGRSEQYF.

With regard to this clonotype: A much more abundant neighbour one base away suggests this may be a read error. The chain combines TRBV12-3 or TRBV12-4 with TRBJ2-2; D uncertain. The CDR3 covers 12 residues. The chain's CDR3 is CTSKRNTGELFF. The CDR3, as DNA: TGTACCAGTAAGCGGAACACCGGGGAGCTGTTTTTT.

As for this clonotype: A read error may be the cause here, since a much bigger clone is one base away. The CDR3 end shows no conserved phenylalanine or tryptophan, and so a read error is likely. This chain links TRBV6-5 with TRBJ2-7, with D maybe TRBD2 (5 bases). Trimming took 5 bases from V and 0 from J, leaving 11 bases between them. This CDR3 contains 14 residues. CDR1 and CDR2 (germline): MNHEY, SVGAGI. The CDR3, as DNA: TGTGCCAGCAGTCCCGAAGGGAGCTCCTACGAGCAGTACCTC. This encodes CASSPEGSSYEQYL.

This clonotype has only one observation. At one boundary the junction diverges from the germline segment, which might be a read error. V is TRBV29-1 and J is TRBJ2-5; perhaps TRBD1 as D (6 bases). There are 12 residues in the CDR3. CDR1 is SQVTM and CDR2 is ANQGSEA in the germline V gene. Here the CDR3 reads CSVGQPQGTQHF. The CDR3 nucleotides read TGCAGCGTCGGACAGCCTCAAGGGACCCAGCACTTC.

CDR3 in amino acids: CASITPTRGPDTQYF. DNA for the CDR3: TGTGCCAGCATCACACCCACCAGGGGGCCCGATACGCAGTATTTT. The chain joins TRBV11-2 to TRBJ2-3; TRBD1 matches 8 bases. Germline values: CDR1 SGHAT, CDR2 FQNNGV. This CDR3 spans 15 amino acids. Unmatched junction bases numbered 12, after V lost 7 bases and J lost 6 bases.

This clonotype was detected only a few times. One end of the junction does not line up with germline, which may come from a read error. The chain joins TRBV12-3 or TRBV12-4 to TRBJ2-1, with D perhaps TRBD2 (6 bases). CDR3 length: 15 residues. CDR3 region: CASRDVREAPNEQSF. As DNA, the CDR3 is TGTGCCAGCAGAGACGTGCGGGAAGCCCCCAATGAGCAGTCCTTC.

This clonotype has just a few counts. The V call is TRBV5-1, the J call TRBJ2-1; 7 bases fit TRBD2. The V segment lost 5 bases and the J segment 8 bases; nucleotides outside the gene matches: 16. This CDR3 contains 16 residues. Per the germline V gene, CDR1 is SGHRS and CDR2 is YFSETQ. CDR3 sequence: CASRKNTGLKGDEQFF. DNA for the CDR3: TGCGCCAGCAGAAAGAACACGGGACTAAAGGGCGATGAGCAGTTCTTC.

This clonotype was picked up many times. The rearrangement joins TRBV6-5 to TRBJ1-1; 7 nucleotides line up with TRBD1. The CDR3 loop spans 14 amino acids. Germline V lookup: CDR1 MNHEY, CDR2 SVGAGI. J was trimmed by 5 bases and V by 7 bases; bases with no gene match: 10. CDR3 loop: CASTLQGTGTEAFF. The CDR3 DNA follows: TGTGCCAGCACCCTACAGGGGACGGGAACTGAAGCTTTCTTT.

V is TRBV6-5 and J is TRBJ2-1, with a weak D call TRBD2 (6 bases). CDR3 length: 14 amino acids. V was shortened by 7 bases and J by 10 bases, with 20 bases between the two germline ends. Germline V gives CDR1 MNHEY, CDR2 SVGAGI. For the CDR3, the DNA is TGTGCCAGCACCCTCCCGACGGGAGTACTCGAGCAGTTCTTC. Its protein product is CASTLPTGVLEQFF.

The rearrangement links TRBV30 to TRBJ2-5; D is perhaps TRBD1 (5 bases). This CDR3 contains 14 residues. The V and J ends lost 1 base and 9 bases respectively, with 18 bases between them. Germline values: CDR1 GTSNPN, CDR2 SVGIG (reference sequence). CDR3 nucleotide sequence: TGTGCCTGGAGTGGGGGCAGCCGCAAGAGACCCCAGTACTTC. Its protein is CAWSGGSRKRPQYF.

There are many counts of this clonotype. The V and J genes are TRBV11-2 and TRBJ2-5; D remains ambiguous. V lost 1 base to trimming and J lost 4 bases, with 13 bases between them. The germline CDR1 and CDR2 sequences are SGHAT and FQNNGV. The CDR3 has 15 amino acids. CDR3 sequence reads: CASSLVSRSAETQYF. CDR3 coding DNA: TGTGCCAGCAGCTTAGTGTCTAGATCCGCAGAGACCCAGTACTTC.

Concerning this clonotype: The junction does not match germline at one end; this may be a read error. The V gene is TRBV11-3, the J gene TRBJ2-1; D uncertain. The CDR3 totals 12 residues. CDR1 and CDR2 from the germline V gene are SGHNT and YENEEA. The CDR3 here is CTSSSDSNEQFF. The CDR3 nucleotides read TGTACCAGCAGCTCGGATTCCAATGAGCAGTTCTTC.

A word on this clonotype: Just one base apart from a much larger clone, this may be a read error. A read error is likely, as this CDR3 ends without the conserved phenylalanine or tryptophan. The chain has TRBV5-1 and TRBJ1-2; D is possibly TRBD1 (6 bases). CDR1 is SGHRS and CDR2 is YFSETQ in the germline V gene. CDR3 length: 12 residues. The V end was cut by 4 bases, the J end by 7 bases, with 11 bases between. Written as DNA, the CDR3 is TGCGCCAGCAGCAGAACGGACAGTGGCTACACCATC. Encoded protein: CASSRTDSGYTI.

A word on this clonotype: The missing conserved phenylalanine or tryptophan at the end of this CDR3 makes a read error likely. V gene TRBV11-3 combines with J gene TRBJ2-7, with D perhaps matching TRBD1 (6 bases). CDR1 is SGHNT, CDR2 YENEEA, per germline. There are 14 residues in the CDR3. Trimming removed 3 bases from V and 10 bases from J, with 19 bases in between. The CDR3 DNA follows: TGTGCCAGCAGCTTTGGTTACAGGGAGACCGAACAGTACTCC. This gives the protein CASSFGYRETEQYS.